Below, 6 T cell receptor beta chains from the same sample are listed, as sequenced in a study of blood T cell repertoires in COVID-19. Some clones are missing from TCRdb's copy, which holds only in-frame ones; the method was immunoSEQ multiplex PCR. The table shows 210,000 or so clones, with 75% to 90% occurring only once. Sequencing was performed on peripheral blood. All receptors derive from a man between 35 and 55 years old with acute or convalescent COVID-19.

J is TRBJ2-7 and V is TRBV2; TRBD1 is a possible D gene (6 bases). The V gene's germline CDR1 is SNHLY and CDR2 FYNNEI. The length of the CDR3 is 12 residues. V lost 5 bases and J 5 bases, leaving 10 bases between the germline ends. The CDR3, as DNA: TGTGCCAGCAGTAGGACAGTAAACGAGCAGTACTTC. Its protein product is CASSRTVNEQYF.

This clone was seen a few times. The CDR3 sequence: CASSFSGDGNTIYF. Written as DNA, the CDR3 is TGCGCCAGCAGCTTCTCGGGGGATGGAAACACCATATATTTT. V gene TRBV5-1 combines with J gene TRBJ1-3; TRBD1 might be the D (5 bases). CDR1 is SGHRS and CDR2 is YFSETQ in the germline V gene. This CDR3 contains 14 residues. V lost 2 bases, J lost 3 bases, and 9 bases lay in between.

The CDR3 reads CASSDPGQGASYEQYF. Here the CDR3 DNA reads TGTGCCAGCAGTGATCCGGGGCAGGGGGCCTCCTACGAGCAGTACTTC. The chain carries TRBV2 and TRBJ2-7, with 8 bases that match TRBD1. CDR1 is SNHLY and CDR2 is FYNNEI in the germline V gene. The V segment lost 3 bases and the J segment 0 bases; nucleotides outside the gene matches: 7. The CDR3 contains 16 residues. The whole variable domain, filled in from reference TRBV2 and TRBJ2-7, reads EPEVTQTPSHQVTQMGQEVILRCVPISNHLYFYWYRQILGQKVEFLVSFYNNEISEKSEIFDDQFSVERPDGSNFTLKIRSTKLEDSAMYFCASSDPGQGASYEQYFGPGTRLTVT.

The sample holds a few counts of this clone. The V gene is TRBV19, the J gene TRBJ2-5; TRBD1 agrees at 7 bases. CDR1 and CDR2 from the germline V gene are LNHDA and SQIVND (reference sequence). CDR3 length equals 16 residues. V was clipped by 3 bases and J by 2 bases; unmatched bases: 9. CDR3 region: CASSMVGLRGQETQYF. DNA of the CDR3: TGTGCCAGTAGTATGGTCGGGCTCAGGGGGCAAGAGACCCAGTACTTC.

As for this clone: The CDR3 carries no conserved terminal phenylalanine or tryptophan, so it likely arises from a read error. V gene TRBV10-3 combines with J gene TRBJ1-2, with 7 bases matching TRBD1. This CDR3 comprises 14 residues. After removal of 6 bases from V and 2 bases from J, the junction contained 6 bases not matched to a gene. Germline CDR1 is ENHRY and CDR2 is SYGVKD. CDR3 DNA: TGTGCCATCAGAGGGACAGTGTTGAACTATGGCTACACCCTC. Protein: CAIRGTVLNYGYTL.

The chain joins TRBV11-2 to TRBJ1-1; weak D call: TRBD1 (5 bases). V was trimmed by 3 bases and J by 3 bases, leaving 5 bases between them. CDR3 length equals 12 residues. Germline values: CDR1 SGHAT, CDR2 FQNNGV. CDR3 bases: TGTGCCAGCAGCTTCAGGGACACTGAAGCTTTCTTT. Amino acids: CASSFRDTEAFF.